This TCR beta chain was recorded in a study of T cell responses to AZD1222 COVID-19 vaccine. The protocol was immunoSEQ multiplex PCR, while the TCRdb copy is restricted to in-frame clones and leaves out a portion. Here the sample spans under 150,000 clones, around nine tenths being singletons. This CDR3 contains 15 residues. CDR1 is MDHEN, CDR2 SYDVKM, per germline. The V gene lost 2 bases and the J gene lost 1 base, with 6 bases spanning the gap. The chain recombines TRBV28 with TRBJ2-6, with D perhaps TRBD1 or TRBD2 (5 bases each). The TCR sequence derives from an adult in good health. The sequencing here drew on peripheral blood, taken on day 0 of AZD1222 vaccination. CDR3 in amino acids: CASSLGGSGANVLTF. The CDR3 nucleotides read TGTGCCAGCAGTTTAGGGGGTTCTGGGGCCAACGTCCTGACTTTC.